This T cell receptor (beta chain) was sequenced during a study of T cell changes during pregnancy in multiple sclerosis. Generated by immunoSEQ multiplex PCR, the TCRdb table keeps only in-frame clones and is missing some. The sample lists some 38,000 clones; 88% were seen once. This specimen consisted of CD8+ T cells from peripheral blood mononuclear cells, obtained in the third trimester of pregnancy. The TCR comes from a female donor with multiple sclerosis, enrolled in a pregnancy study.

The CDR3 DNA follows: TGCGCCAGCCAGGGGGAGAACACTGAAGCTTTCTTT. Its protein is CASQGENTEAFF. The chain has TRBV5-1 and TRBJ1-1; 7 positions agree with TRBD1. Trimming took 7 bases from V and 1 from J; bases not matched to a gene: 1. There are 12 residues in the CDR3. Germline V gives CDR1 SGHRS, CDR2 YFSETQ.